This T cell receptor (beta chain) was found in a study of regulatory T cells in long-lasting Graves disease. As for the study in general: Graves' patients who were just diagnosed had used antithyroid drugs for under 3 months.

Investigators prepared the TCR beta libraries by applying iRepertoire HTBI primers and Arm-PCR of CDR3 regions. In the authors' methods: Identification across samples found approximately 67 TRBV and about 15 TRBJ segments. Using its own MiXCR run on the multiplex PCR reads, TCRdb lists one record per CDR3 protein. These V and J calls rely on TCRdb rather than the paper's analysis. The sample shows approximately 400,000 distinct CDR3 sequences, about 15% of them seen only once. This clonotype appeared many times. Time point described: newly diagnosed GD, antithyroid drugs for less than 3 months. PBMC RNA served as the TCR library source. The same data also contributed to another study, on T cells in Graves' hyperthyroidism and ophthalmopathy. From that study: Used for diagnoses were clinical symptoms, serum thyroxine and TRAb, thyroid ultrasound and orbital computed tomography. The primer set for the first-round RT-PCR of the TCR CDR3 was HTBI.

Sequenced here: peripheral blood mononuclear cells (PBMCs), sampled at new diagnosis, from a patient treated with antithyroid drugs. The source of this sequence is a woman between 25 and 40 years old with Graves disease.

This chain's CDR3 is CASSLGGRREQYF. Here the CDR3 DNA reads TGTGCCAGCAGCTTAGGCGGGAGGCGCGAGCAGTACTTC. The chain links TRBV7-2 to TRBJ2-7, with 8 bases that match TRBD2. The germline V gene has CDR1 SGHTA and CDR2 FQGNSA. The V gene end was trimmed by 1 base and the J gene end by 6 bases; junction bases not matched to a gene: 2. This CDR3 has 13 amino acids.